This T cell receptor (beta chain) derives from a study of blood T cell repertoires in COVID-19. Looking at the study overall: Sites across the United States, Italy and Spain contributed samples from acute and convalescent COVID-19. T cells, B-cell-depleted T cells, or PBMCs provided the cDNA or gDNA that served as material.

Germline V lookup: CDR1 SGHTA, CDR2 FQGNSA. The CDR3 consists of 13 residues. V was clipped by 5 bases and J by 5 bases; unmatched bases: 4. In the source study's methods: The authors estimated nucleated cell counts from reference gene primer amplification. Sequenced by immunoSEQ multiplex PCR; TCRdb stores in-frame clones only, minus some. Clonal size and the V and J genes are those of that table, whereas D and trimming came from the DNA. Altogether 80,000 to 100,000 clones are present, around 88% being singletons, with the ten largest covering approximately 2%. While infection was still active, Seattle patients were enrolled and then followed longitudinally.

This TCR came from a man aged 45-65 years with COVID-19, enrolled during active disease. Sequenced input: peripheral blood. The V call is TRBV7-2, the J call TRBJ1-2; 8 positions match TRBD1. The CDR3 region is CASSTGQGYGYTF. The CDR3 DNA is TGTGCCAGCAGCACAGGACAGGGTTATGGCTACACCTTC.